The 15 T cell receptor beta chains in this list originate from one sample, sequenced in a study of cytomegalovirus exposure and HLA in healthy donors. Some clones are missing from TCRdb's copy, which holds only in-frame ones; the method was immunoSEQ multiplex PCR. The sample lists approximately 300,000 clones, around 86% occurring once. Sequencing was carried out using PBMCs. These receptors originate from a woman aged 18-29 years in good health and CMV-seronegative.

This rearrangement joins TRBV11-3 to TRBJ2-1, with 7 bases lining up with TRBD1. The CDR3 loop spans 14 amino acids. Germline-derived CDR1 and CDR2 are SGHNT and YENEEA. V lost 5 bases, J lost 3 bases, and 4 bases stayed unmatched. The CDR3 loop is CASSPGQNYNEQFF. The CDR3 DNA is TGTGCCAGCAGCCCGGGACAGAACTACAATGAGCAGTTCTTC.

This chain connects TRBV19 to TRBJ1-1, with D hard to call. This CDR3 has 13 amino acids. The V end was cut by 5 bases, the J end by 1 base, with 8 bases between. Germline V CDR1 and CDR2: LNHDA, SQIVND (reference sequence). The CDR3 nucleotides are TGTGCCAGTAGTCCGCCCGGGAACACTGAAGCTTTCTTT. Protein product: CASSPPGNTEAFF.

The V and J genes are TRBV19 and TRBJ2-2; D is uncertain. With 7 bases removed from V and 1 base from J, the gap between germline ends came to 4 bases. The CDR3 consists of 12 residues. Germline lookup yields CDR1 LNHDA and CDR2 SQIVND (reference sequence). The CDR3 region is CASTQNTGELFF. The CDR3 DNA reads TGTGCCAGTACCCAGAACACCGGGGAGCTGTTTTTT.

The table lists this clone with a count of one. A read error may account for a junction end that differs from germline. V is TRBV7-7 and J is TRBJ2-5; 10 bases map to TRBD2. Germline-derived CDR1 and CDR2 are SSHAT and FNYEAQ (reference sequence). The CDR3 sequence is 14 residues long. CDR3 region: CASSRLAGQETQYF. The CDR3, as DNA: TGTGCTAGCAGCAGACTAGCGGGCCAAGAGACCCAGTACTTC.

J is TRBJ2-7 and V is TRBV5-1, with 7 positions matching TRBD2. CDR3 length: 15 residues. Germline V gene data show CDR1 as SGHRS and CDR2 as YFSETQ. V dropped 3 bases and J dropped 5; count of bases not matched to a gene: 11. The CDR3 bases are TGCGCCAGCAGCTCGGGAGCGGGATCTGAGAACGAGCAGTACTTC. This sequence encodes CASSSGAGSENEQYF.

This CDR3 reads CASSEGGFGQPQHF. The CDR3 coding sequence is TGTGCCAGCAGTGAAGGAGGGTTTGGGCAGCCCCAGCATTTT. The J gene is TRBJ1-5, the V gene TRBV6-1, with D unclear. Germline V gene data show CDR1 as MNHNS and CDR2 as SASEGT. Between the trimmed V and J ends, which lost 1 base and 7 bases, there was a span of 11 bases. The CDR3 has 14 amino acids.

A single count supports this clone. The CDR3 here is CASNPLTNTGELFF. The CDR3, as DNA: TGTGCCAGCAACCCACTCACGAACACCGGGGAGCTGTTTTTT. This chain connects TRBV27 to TRBJ2-2; no definite D call. The ends were cut back, 7 bases at V and 0 bases at J, with 9 bases in the middle. The CDR3 consists of 14 residues. Looked up from germline, CDR1 is MNHEY and CDR2 is SMNVEV (reference sequence).

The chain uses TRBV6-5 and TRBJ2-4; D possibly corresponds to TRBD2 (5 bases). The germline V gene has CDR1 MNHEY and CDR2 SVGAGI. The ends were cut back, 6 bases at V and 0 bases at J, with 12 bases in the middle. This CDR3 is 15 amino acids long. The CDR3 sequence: CASSPSRGAKNIQYF. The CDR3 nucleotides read TGTGCCAGCAGCCCTAGCCGGGGAGCCAAAAACATTCAGTACTTC.

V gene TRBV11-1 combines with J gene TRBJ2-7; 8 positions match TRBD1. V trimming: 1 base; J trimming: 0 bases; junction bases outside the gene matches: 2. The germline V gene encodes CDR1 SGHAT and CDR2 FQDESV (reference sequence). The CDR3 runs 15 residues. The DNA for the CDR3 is TGTGCCAGCAGCTTAGGACAGGGGTCCTCCTACGAGCAGTACTTC. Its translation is CASSLGQGSSYEQYF.

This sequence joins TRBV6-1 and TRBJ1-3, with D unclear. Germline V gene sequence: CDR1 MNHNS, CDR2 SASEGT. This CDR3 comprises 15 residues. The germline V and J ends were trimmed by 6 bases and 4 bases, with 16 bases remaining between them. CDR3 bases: TGTGCCAGCAGCCAACGAGGTTATTCCGGAAACACCATATATTTT. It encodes CASSQRGYSGNTIYF.

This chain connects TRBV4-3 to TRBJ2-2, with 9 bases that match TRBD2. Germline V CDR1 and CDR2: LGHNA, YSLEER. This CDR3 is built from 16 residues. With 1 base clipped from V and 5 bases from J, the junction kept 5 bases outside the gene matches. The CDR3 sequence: CASSQGWREGTGELFF. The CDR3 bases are TGCGCCAGCAGCCAAGGATGGCGGGAGGGGACCGGGGAGCTGTTTTTT.

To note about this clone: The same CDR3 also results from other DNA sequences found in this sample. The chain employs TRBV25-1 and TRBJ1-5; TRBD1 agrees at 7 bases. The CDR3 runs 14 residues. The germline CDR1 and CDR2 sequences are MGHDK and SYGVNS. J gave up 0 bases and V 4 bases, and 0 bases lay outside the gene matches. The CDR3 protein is CASSGTGSNQPQHF. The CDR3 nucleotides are TGTGCCAGCAGTGGGACAGGTAGCAATCAGCCCCAGCATTTT.

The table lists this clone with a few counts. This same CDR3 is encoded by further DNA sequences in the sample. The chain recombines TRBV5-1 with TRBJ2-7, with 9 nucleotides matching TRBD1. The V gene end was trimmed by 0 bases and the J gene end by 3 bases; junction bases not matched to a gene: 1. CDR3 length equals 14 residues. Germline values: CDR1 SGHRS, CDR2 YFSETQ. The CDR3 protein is CASSLVTGGYEQYF. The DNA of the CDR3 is TGCGCCAGCAGCTTGGTGACAGGGGGCTACGAGCAGTACTTC.

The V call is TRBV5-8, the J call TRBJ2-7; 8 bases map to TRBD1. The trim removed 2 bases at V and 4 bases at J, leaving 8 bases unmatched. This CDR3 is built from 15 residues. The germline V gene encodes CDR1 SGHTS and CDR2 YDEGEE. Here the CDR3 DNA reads TGTGCCAGCAGCTTCCAGGCAGGGGGCGAATACGAGCAGTACTTC. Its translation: CASSFQAGGEYEQYF.

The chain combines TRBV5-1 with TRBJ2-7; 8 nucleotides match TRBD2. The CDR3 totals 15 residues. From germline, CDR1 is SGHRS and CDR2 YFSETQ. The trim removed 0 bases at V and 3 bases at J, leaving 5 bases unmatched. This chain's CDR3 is CASSLGGTSSYEQYF. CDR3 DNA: TGCGCCAGCAGCTTGGGTGGGACTAGTAGCTACGAGCAGTACTTC.